This T cell receptor (beta chain) was identified during a study of radiotherapy plus CTLA-4 blockade in lung cancer. The data were produced by immunoSEQ multiplex PCR, yet TCRdb's version contains in-frame clones alone and is incomplete. Among tens of thousands of clones listed, 79% were seen once. The CDR3 consists of 14 residues. The germline CDR1 and CDR2 sequences are ENHRY and SYGVKD. V lost 0 bases and J lost 4; bases outside the gene matches: 3. This specimen consisted of peripheral blood, obtained from a patient treated with radiotherapy plus ipilimumab. The receptor was derived from a human donor with non-small cell lung cancer that progressed on radiotherapy plus ipilimumab. The V and J genes are TRBV10-3 and TRBJ2-7; TRBD1 aligns across 7 bases. This chain's CDR3 is CAISESIRGYEQYF. The DNA of the CDR3 is TGTGCCATCAGTGAGTCAATCAGGGGGTACGAGCAGTACTTC.